This T cell receptor beta chain originates from a study of human CD4 T cells and Enterobacteriaceae (dated by TCRdb to between 2020 and 2021). General findings and caveats noted by the study authors: The reactivity of ex vivo clonotypes was inferred solely through the matching of nucleotide sequences to CFSE-low cultures from the same donors. In ex vivo samples, clonotypes with broad cross-reactivity seemed more expanded than specific clonotypes, as 11 of 19 and about 60% of the roughly 34 fell within the top 5%.

Relative to germline, V is 4 bases shorter and J is 3 bases shorter, with 12 bases between their ends. The germline V gene specifies MNHNS as CDR1 and SASEGT as CDR2. The CDR3, from cysteine to phenylalanine, totals 15 residues. CDR3 DNA only is kept here, 45 bases in frame from base 1. As to this clone: Its antigen has not been determined. It has no much larger one-base neighbor in the sample; base qualities were not kept.

Ex vivo total memory CD4+ samples were sequenced at deep level, with detection sensitivity of one cell in 200,000. The QIAamp DNA Micro Kit was used to extract genomic DNA from cell pellets, and spectrophotometry was used to check the DNA quantity and purity. The immunoSEQ multiplex PCR assay was used to amplify the TCR Vbeta CDR3 regions. The Illumina HiSeq platform was used to sequence the amplicons. Each retrieved sequence was 87 nucleotides long and included the CDR3 region. Per the authors' processing: A clonotype was defined as a unique productive TCR Vbeta nucleotide sequence, quantified by productive template frequency from ImmunoSEQ Analyzer V3.0. A threshold set at the top 5th percentile of each frequency-ranked repertoire was used to define expanded clonotypes. Repertoire overlap was calculated as Chao-Jaccard with the R package fossil and was visualized by nonmetric multidimensional scaling with the R package MASS. Here the immuneACCESS table is served through TCRdb, limited to in-frame sequences with V and J called. Missing clones are a known gap in these copies; in checked studies unresolved V genes cover under half, and the rest lacks a known reason. V, J and clone size reflect that table, while D and trimming were determined from the DNA. In this sample the table shows 25,000 to 30,000 clones, approximately 84% of which occur a single time. The ten largest clones add up to around 1.7% of the sample.

On a FACSAria III, memory CD4+ T cells were FACS-sorted to over 98% purity, defined as all CD4+ cells except CD45RA+CCR7+CD95- naive cells. Healthy donor blood was obtained from blood donation centers in Switzerland. Total CD4+ T cells and monocytes were enriched by positive selection with CD4 and CD14 magnetic microbeads. CD8+, CD14+, CD16+, CD56+, CD19+ and CD25-bright cells were excluded before sorting. To assess in vivo expansion of bacteria-reactive clonotypes, total memory CD4+ T cells from two blood donors were sequenced directly ex vivo. Isolation of peripheral blood mononuclear cells from donor blood was performed with Ficoll-Paque Plus.

The sample taken for sequencing was memory CD4+ T cells from blood. The cell subset or site label on this specimen signifies: total memory CD4 T cells sorted directly ex vivo, unstimulated. The receptor was derived from a human donor in good health. The chain was built from TRBV6-1 and TRBJ1-4, and the D gene may be TRBD1, 6 bases matching. The CDR3 reads as follows: CASSATQGSNEKLFF. The sequence in DNA is TGTGCCAGCAGTGCCACCCAGGGGTCTAATGAAAAACTGTTTTTT.